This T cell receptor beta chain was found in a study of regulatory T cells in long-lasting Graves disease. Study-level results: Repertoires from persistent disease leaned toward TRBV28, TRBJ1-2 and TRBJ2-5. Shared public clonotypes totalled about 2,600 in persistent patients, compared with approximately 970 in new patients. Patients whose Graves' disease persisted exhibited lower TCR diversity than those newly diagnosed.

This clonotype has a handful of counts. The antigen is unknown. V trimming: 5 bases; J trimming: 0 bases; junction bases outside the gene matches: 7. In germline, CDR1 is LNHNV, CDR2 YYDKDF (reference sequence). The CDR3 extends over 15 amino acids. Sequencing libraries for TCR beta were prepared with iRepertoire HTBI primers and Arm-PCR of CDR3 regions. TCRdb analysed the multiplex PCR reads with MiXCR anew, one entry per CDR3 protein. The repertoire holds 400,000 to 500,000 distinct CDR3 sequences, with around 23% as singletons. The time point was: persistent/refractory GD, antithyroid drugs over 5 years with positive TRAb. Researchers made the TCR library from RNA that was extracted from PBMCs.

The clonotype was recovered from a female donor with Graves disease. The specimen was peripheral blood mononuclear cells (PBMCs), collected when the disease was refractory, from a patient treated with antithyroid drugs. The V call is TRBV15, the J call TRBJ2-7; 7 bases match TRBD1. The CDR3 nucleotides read TGTGCCACCAGCTTCGGGACAGAACCCTCCTACGAGCAGTACTTC. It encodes CATSFGTEPSYEQYF.